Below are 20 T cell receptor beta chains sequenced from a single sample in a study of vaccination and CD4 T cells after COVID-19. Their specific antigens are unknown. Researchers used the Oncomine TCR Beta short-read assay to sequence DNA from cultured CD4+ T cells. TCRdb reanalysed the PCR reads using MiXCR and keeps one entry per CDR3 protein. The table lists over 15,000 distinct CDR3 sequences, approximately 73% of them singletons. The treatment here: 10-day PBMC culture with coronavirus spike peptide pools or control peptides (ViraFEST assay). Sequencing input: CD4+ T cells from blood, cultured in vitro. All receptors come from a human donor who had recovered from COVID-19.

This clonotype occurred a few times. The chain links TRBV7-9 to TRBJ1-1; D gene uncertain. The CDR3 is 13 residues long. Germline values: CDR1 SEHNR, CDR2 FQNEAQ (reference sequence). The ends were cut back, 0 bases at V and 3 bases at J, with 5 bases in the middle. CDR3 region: CASSLAGYTEAFF. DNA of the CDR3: TGTGCCAGCAGCTTAGCGGGGTACACTGAAGCTTTCTTT. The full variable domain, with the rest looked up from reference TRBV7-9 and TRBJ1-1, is DTGVSQNPRHKITKRGQNVTFRCDPISEHNRLYWYRQTLGQGPEFLTYFQNEAQLEKSRLLSDRFSAERPKGSFSTLEIQRTEQGDSAMYLCASSLAGYTEAFFGQGTRLTVV.

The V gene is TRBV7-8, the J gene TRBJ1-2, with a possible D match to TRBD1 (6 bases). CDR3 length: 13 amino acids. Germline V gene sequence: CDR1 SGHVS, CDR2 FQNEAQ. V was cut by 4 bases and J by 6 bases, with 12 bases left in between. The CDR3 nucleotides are TGTGCCAGCAGCTCAGGACAGACTAATGGCTACACCTTC. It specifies CASSSGQTNGYTF.

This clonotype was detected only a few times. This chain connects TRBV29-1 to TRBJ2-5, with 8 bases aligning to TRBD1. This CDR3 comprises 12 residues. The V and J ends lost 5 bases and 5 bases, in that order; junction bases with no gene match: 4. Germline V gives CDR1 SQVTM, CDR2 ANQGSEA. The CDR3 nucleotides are TGCAGCGTTCAGGGGGACAGGGAGACCCAGTACTTC. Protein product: CSVQGDRETQYF. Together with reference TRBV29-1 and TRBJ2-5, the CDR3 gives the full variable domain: SAVISQKPSRDICQRGTSLTIQCQVDSQVTMMFWYRQQPGQSLTLIATANQGSEATYESGFVIDKFPISRPNLTFSTLTVSNMSPEDSSIYLCSVQGDRETQYFGPGTRLLVL.

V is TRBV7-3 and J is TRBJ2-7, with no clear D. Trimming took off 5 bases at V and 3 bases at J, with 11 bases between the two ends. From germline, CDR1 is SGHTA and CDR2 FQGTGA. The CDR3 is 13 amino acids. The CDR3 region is CASSLTKGYEQYF. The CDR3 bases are TGTGCCAGCAGCCTCACCAAAGGCTACGAGCAGTACTTC. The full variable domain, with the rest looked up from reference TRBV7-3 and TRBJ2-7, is GAGVSQTPSNKVTEKGKYVELRCDPISGHTALYWYRQSLGQGPEFLIYFQGTGAADDSGLPNDRFFAVRPEGSVSTLKIQRTERGDSAVYLCASSLTKGYEQYFGPGTRLTVT.

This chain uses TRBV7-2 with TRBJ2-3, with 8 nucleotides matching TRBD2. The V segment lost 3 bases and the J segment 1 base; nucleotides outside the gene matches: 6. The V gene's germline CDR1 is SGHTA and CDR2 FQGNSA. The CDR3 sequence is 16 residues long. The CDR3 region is CASSLVVSGGTDTQYF. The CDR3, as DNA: TGTGCCAGCAGCTTGGTGGTTAGCGGGGGCACAGATACGCAGTATTTT.

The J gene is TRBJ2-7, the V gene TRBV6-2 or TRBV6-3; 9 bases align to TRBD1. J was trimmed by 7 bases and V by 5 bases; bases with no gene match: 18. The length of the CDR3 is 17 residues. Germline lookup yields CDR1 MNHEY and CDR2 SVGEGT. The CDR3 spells CASSTDRGSTHLGEQYF. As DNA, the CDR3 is TGTGCCAGCAGTACGGACAGGGGCTCTACTCATCTGGGGGAGCAGTACTTC.

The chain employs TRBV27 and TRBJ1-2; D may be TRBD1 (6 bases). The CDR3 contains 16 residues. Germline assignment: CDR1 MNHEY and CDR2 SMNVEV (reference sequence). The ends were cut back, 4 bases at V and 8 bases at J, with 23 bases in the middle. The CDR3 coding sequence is TGTGCCAGCAGTTCCCTCGGGGGGGCCCCCTTTGGAGGCTACACCTTC. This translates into CASSSLGGAPFGGYTF.

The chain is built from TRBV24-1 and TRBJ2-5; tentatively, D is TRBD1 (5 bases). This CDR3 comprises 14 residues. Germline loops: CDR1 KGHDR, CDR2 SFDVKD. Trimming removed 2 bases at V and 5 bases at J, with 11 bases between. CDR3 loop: CATSDSQGWETQYF. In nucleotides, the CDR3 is TGTGCCACCAGTGATTCCCAGGGTTGGGAGACCCAGTACTTC.

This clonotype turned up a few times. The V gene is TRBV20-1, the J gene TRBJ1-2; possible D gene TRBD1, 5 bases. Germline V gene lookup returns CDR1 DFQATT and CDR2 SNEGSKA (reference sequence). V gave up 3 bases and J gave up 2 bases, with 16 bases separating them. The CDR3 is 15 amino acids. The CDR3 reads CSARITRGLNYGYTF. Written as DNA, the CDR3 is TGCAGTGCTAGGATTACTAGGGGCCTCAACTATGGCTACACCTTC.

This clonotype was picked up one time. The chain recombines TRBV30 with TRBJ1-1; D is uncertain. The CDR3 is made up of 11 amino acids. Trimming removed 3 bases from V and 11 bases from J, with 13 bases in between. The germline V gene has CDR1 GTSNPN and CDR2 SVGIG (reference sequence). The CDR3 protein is CAWSQVVGAFF. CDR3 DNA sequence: TGTGCCTGGAGCCAAGTTGTTGGGGCTTTCTTT.

The CDR3 DNA reads TGTGCCAGCAGTTTTGAACAGGGGGCAGGGCAGCCCCAGCATTTT. It encodes CASSFEQGAGQPQHF. The rearrangement uses TRBV28 and TRBJ1-5; TRBD1 aligns across 9 bases. From germline, CDR1 is MDHEN and CDR2 SYDVKM. The CDR3 loop spans 15 amino acids. J gave up 7 bases and V 3 bases, and 7 bases lay outside the gene matches.

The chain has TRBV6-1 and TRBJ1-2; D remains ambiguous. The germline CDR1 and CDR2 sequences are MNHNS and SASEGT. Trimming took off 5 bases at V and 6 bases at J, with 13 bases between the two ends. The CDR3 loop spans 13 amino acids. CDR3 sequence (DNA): TGTGCCAGCAGTCCCCGGGAGCGGGATGGCTACACCTTC. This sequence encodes CASSPRERDGYTF.

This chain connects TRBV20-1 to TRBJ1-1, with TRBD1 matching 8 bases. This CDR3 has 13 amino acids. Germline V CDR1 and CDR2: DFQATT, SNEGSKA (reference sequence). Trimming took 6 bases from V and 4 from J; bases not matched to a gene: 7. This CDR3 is CSAPDRETTEAFF. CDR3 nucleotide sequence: TGCAGTGCCCCGGACAGGGAGACCACTGAAGCTTTCTTT.

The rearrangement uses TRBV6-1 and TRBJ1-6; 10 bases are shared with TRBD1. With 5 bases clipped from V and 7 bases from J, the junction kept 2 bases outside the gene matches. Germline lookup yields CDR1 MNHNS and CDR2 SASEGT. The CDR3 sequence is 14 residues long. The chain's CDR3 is CASSPTGGNSPLHF. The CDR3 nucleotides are TGTGCCAGCAGTCCGACAGGGGGCAATTCACCCCTCCACTTT.

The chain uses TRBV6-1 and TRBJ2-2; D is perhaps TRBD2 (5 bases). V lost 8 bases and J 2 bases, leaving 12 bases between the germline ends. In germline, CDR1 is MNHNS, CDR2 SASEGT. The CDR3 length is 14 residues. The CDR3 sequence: CASRGGVNTGELFF. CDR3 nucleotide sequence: TGTGCCAGCCGGGGTGGGGTTAACACCGGGGAGCTGTTTTTT.

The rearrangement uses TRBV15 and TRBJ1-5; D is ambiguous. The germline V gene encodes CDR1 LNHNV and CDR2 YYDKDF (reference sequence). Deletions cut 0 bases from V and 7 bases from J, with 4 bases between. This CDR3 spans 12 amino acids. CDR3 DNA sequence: TGTGCCACCAGCAGAGATCGGCAGCCCCAGCATTTT. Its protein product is CATSRDRQPQHF.

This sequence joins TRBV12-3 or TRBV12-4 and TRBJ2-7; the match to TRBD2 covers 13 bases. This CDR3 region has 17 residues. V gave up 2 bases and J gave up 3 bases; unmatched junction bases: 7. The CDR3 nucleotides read TGTGCCAGCAGTTTAAGGGCTAGACTAGCGGGAGGCTACGAGCAGTACTTC. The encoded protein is CASSLRARLAGGYEQYF.

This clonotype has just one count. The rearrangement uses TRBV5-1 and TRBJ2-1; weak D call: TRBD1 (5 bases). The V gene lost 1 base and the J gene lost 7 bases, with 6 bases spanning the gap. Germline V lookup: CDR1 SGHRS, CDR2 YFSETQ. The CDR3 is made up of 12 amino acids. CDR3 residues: CASSLSGNEQFF. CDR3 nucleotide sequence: TGCGCCAGCAGCTTGTCAGGGAATGAGCAGTTCTTC.

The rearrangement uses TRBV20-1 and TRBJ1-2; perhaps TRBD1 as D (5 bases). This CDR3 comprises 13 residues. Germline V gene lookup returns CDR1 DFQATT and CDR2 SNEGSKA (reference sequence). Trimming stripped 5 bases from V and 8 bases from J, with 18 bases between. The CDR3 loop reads CSASVRVGQGYTF. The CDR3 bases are TGCAGTGCTTCCGTCAGGGTAGGGCAGGGCTACACCTTC.

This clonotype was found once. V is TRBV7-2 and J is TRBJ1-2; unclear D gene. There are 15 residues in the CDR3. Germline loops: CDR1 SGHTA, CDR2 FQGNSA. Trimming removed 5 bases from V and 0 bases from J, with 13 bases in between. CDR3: CASSVSRTTNYGYTF. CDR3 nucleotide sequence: TGTGCCAGCAGCGTTAGCCGGACGACTAACTATGGCTACACCTTC.